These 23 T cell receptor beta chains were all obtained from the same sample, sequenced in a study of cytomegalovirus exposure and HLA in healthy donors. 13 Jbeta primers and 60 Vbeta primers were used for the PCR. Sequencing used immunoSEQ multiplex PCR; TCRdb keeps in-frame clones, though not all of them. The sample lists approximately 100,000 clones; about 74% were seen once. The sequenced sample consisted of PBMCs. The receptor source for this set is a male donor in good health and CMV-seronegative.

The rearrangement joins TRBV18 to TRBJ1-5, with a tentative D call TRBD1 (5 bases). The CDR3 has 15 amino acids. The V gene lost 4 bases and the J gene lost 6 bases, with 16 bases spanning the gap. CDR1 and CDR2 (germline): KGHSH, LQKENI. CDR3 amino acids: CASSHSTDQGQPQHF. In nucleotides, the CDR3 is TGTGCCAGCTCACACTCCACGGATCAGGGTCAGCCCCAGCATTTT.

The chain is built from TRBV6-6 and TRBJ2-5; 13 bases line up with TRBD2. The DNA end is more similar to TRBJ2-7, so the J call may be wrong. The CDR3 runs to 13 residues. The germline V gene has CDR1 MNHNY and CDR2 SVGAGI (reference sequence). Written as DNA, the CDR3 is TGTGCCACCCGGACTAGCGGGGGCTACGAGCAGTACTTC. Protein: CATRTSGGYEQYF.

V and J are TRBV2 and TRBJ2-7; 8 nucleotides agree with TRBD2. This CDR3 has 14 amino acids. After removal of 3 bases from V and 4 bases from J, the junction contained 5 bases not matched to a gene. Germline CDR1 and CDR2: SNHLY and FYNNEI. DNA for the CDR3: TGTGCCAGCAGTGAGTTTAGCGGGACTTACGAGCAGTACTTC. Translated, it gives CASSEFSGTYEQYF.

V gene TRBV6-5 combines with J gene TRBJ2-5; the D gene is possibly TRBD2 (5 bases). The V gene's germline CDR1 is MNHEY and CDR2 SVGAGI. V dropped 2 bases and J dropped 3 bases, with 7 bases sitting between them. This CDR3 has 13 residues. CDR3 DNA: TGTGCCAGCAGTTACACCGGGGAAGAGACCCAGTACTTC. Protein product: CASSYTGEETQYF.

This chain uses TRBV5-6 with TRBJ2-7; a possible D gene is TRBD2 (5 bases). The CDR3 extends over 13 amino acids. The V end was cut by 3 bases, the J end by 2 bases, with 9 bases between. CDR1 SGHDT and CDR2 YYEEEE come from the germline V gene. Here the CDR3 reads CASSSGIPYEQYF. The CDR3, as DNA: TGTGCCAGCAGCTCCGGGATCCCCTACGAGCAGTACTTC.

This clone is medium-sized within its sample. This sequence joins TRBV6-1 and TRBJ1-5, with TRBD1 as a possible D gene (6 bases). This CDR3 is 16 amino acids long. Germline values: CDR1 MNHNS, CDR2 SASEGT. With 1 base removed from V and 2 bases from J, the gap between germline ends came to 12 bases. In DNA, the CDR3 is TGTGCCAGCAGTGAAGTGAATCCAGGGGGCAATCAGCCCCAGCATTTT. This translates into CASSEVNPGGNQPQHF.

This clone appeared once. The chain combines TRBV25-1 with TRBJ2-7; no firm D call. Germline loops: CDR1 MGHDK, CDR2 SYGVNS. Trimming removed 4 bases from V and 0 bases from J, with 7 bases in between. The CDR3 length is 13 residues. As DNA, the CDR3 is TGTGCCAGCAGTGCTGCGAACTCCTACGAGCAGTACTTC. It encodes CASSAANSYEQYF.

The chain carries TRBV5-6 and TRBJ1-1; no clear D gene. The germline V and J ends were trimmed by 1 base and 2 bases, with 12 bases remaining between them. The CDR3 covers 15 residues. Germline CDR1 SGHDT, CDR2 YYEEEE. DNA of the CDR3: TGTGCCAGCAGCTTGTTTTCGGAGGTAAACACTGAAGCTTTCTTT. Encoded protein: CASSLFSEVNTEAFF.

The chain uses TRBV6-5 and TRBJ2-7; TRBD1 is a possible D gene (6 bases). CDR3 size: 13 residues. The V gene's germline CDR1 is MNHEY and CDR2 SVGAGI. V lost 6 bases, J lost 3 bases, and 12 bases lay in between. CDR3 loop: CASRPTGSYEQYF. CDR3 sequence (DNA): TGTGCCAGCAGGCCGACAGGAAGCTACGAGCAGTACTTC.

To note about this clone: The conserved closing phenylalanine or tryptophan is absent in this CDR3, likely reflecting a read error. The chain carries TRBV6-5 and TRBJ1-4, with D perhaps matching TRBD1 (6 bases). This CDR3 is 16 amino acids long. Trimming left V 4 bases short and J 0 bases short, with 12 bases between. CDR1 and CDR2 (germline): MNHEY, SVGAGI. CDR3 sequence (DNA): TGTGCCAGCAGTTCCCAGGGGTTTGCAACTAATGAAAAACTGTTTGTT. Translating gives CASSSQGFATNEKLFV.

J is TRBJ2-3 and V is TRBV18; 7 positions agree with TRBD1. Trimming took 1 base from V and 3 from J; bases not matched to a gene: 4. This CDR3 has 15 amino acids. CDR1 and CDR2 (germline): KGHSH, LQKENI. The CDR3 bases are TGTGCCAGCTCACCACGGGGGACAGAAACAGATACGCAGTATTTT. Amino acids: CASSPRGTETDTQYF.

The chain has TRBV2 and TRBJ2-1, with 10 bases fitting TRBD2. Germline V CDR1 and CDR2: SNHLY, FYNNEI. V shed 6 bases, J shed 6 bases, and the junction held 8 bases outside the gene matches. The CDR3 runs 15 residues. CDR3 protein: CASRSLAGGFNEQFF. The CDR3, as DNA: TGTGCCAGCAGATCTTTAGCGGGAGGTTTCAATGAGCAGTTCTTC.

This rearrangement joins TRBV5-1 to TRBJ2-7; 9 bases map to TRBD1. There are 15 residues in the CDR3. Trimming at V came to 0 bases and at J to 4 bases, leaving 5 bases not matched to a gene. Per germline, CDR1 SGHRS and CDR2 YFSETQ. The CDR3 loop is CASSLAGTGTYEQYF. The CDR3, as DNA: TGCGCCAGCAGCTTGGCAGGGACAGGGACTTACGAGCAGTACTTC.

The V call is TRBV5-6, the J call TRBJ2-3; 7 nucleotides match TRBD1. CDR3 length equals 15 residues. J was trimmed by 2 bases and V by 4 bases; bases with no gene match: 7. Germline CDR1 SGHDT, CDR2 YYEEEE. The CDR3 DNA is TGTGCCAGCAGCCCAGACAGGGCCTTCACAGATACGCAGTATTTT. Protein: CASSPDRAFTDTQYF.

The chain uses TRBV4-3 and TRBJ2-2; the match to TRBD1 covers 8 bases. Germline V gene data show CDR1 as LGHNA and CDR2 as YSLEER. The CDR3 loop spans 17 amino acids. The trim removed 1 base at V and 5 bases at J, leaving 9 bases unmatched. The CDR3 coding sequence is TGCGCCAGCAGCCAAGTTCCTGACAGGGGTTGGACCGGGGAGCTGTTTTTT. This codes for CASSQVPDRGWTGELFF.

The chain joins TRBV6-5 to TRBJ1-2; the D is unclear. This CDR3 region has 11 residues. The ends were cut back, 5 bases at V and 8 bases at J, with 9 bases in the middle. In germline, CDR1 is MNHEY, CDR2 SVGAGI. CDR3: CASSAFGGYTF. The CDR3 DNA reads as TGTGCCAGCAGTGCATTCGGGGGCTACACCTTC.

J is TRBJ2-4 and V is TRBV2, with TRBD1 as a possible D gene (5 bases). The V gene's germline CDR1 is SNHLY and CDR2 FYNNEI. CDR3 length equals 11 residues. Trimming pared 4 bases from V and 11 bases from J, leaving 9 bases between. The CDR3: CASSVDTFQYF. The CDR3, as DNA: TGTGCCAGCAGTGTGGACACATTTCAGTACTTC.

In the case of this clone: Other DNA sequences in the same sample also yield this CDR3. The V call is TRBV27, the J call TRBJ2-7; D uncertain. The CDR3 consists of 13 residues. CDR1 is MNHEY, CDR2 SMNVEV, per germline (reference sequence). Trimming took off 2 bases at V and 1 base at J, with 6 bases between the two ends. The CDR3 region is CASSLGLSYEQYF. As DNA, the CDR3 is TGTGCCAGCAGTTTAGGCCTGTCCTACGAGCAGTACTTC.

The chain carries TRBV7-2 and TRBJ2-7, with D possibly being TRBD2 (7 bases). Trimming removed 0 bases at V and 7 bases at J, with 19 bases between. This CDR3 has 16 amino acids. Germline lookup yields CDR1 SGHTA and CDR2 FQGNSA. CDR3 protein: CASSLAGGGLGGEQYF. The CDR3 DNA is TGTGCCAGCAGCTTAGCAGGGGGAGGGCTCGGGGGGGAGCAGTACTTC. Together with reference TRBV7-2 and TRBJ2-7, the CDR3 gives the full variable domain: GAGVSQSPSNKVTEKGKDVELRCDPISGHTALYWYRQSLGQGLEFLIYFQGNSAPDKSGLPSDRFSAERTGGSVSTLTIQRTQQEDSAVYLCASSLAGGGLGGEQYFGPGTRLTVT.

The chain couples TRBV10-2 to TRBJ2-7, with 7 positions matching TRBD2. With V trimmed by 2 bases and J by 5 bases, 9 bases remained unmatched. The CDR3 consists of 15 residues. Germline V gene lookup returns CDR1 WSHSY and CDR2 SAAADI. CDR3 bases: TGCGCCAGCAGTGAGAGTGGCGGGAGCTGGGACGAGCAGTACTTC. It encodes CASSESGGSWDEQYF.

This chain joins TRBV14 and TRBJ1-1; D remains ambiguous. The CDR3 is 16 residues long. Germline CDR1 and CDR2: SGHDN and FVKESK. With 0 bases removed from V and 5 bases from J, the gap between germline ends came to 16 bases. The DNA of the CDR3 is TGTGCCAGCAGCCAAGATCGGGAGGTTCTGGGTACTGAAGCTTTCTTT. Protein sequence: CASSQDREVLGTEAFF. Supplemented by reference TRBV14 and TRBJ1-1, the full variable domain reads EAGVTQFPSHSVIEKGQTVTLRCDPISGHDNLYWYRRVMGKEIKFLLHFVKESKQDESGMPNNRFLAERTGGTYSTLKVQPAELEDSGVYFCASSQDREVLGTEAFFGQGTRLTVV.

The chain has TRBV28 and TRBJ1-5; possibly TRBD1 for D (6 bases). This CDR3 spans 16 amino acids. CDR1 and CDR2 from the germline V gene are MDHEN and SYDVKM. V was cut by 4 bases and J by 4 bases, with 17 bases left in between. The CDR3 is CASSSGTGTLNQPQHF. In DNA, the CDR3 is TGTGCCAGCAGTTCCGGAACCGGGACACTTAATCAGCCCCAGCATTTT.

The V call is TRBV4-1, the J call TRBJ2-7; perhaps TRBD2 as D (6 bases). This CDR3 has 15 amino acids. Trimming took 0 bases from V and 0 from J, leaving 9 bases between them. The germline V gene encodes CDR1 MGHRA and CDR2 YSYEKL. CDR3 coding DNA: TGCGCCAGCAGCCAAGATGGGCGGGGCTCCTACGAGCAGTACTTC. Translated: CASSQDGRGSYEQYF.